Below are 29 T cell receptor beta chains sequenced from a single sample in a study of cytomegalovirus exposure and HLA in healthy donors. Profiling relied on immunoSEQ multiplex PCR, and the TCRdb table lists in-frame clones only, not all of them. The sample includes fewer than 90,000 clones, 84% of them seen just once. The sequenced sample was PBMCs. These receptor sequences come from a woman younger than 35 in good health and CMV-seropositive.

In nucleotides, the CDR3 is TGTGCCAGCAGTGGAGGAGGACAGAACTCTATCACTGAAGCTTTCTTT. Protein product: CASSGGGQNSITEAFF. The rearrangement joins TRBV28 to TRBJ1-1, with D tentatively TRBD1 (6 bases). Germline V gene data show CDR1 as MDHEN and CDR2 as SYDVKM. CDR3 length: 16 amino acids. V lost 5 bases and J lost 4, with 20 bases in between.

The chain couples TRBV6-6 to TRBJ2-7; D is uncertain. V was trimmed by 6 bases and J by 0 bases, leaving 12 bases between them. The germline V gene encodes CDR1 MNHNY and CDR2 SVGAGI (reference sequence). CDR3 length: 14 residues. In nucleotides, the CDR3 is TGTGCCAGCAGCCTACGGGTAAGCTCCTACGAGCAGTACTTC. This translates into CASSLRVSSYEQYF.

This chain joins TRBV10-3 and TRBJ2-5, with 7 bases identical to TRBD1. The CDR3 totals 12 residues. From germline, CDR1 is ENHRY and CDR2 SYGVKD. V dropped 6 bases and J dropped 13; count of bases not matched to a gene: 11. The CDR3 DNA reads TGTGCCATCAGAACAGGGACAGTCGCTAGGTACTTC. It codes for CAIRTGTVARYF.

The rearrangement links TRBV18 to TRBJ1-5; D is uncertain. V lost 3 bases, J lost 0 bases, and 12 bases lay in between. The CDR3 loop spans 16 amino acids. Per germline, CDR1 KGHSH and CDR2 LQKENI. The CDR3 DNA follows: TGTGCCAGCTCACCCGGTCCGCTAGATAGCAATCAGCCCCAGCATTTT. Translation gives CASSPGPLDSNQPQHF.

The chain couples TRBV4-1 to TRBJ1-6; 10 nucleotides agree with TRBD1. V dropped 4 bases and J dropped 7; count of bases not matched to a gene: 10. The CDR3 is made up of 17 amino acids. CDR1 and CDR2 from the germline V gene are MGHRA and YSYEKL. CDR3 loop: CASSLFPGTGENSPLHF. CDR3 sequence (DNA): TGCGCCAGCAGCCTCTTCCCCGGGACAGGGGAAAATTCACCCCTCCACTTT.

For the CDR3, the DNA is TGTGCCAGCAGCCCCTCCGGGAGGGAATACGAGCAGTACTTC. Amino acid sequence: CASSPSGREYEQYF. J is TRBJ2-7 and V is TRBV27, with TRBD2 matching 8 bases. J lost 4 bases, V lost 6 bases, and 8 bases had no gene match. The CDR3 length is 14 residues. Germline-derived CDR1 and CDR2 are MNHEY and SMNVEV (reference sequence).

The CDR3 spells CASSERDRGSYEQYF. CDR3 nucleotides: TGTGCCAGCAGTGAACGGGACAGGGGTTCCTACGAGCAGTACTTC. The rearrangement links TRBV6-1 to TRBJ2-7, with TRBD1 matching 10 bases. With 2 bases clipped from V and 1 base from J, the junction kept 2 bases outside the gene matches. The CDR3 sequence is 15 residues long. CDR1 is MNHNS, CDR2 SASEGT, per germline.

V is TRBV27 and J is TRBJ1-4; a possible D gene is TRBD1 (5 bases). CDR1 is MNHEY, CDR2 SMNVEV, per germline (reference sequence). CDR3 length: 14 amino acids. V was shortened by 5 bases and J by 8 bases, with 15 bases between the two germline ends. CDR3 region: CASSPPGLGEKLFF. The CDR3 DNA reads TGTGCCAGCAGTCCCCCGGGACTGGGGGAAAAACTGTTTTTT.

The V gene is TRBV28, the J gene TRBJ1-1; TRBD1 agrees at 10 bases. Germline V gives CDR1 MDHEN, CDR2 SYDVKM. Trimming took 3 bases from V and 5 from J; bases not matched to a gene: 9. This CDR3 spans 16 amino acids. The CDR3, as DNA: TGTGCCAGCAGTTTCCCCTCGACAGGGGGCATTACTGAAGCTTTCTTT. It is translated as CASSFPSTGGITEAFF.

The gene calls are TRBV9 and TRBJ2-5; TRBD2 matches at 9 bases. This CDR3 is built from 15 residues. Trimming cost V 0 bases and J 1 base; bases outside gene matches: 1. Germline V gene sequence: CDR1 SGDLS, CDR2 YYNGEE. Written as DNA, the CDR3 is TGTGCCAGCAGCGTAGAGCGGGGGGTCCAAGAGACCCAGTACTTC. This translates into CASSVERGVQETQYF.

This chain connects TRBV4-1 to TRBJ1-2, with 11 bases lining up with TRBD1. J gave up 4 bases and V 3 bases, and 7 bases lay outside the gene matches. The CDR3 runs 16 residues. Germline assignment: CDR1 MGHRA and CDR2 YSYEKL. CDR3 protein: CASSQVGTGGSYGYTF. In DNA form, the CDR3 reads TGCGCCAGCAGCCAGGTTGGGACAGGGGGTAGCTATGGCTACACCTTC.

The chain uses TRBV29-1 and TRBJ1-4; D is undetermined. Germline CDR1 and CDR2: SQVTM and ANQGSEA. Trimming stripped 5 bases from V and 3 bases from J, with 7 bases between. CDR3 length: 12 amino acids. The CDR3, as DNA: TGCAGCGTTACCCAGTCTAATGAAAAACTGTTTTTT. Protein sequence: CSVTQSNEKLFF. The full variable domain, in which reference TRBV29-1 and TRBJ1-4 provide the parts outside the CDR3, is SAVISQKPSRDICQRGTSLTIQCQVDSQVTMMFWYRQQPGQSLTLIATANQGSEATYESGFVIDKFPISRPNLTFSTLTVSNMSPEDSSIYLCSVTQSNEKLFFGSGTQLSVL.

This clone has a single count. For the CDR3, the DNA is TGTGCCAGCAGGTACGGGGGGTCACAAGAGACCCAGTACTTC. Translated: CASRYGGSQETQYF. The chain is built from TRBV28 and TRBJ2-5; TRBD2 aligns across 7 bases. The V segment lost 6 bases and the J segment 2 bases; nucleotides outside the gene matches: 6. This CDR3 has 14 amino acids. Germline CDR1 and CDR2: MDHEN and SYDVKM.

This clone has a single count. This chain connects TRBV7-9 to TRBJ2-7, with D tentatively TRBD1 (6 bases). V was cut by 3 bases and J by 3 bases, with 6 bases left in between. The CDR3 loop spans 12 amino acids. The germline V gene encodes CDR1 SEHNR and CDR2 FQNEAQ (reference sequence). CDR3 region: CASSFRGYEQYF. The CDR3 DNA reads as TGTGCCAGCAGCTTCAGGGGCTACGAGCAGTACTTC. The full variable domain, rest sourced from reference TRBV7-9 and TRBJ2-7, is DTGVSQNPRHKITKRGQNVTFRCDPISEHNRLYWYRQTLGQGPEFLTYFQNEAQLEKSRLLSDRFSAERPKGSFSTLEIQRTEQGDSAMYLCASSFRGYEQYFGPGTRLTVT.

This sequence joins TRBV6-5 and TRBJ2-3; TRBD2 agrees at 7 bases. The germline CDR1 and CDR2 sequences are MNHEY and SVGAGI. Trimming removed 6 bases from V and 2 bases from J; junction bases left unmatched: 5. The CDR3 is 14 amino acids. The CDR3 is CASRASGPTDTQYF. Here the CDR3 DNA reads TGTGCCAGCAGAGCTAGCGGACCCACAGATACGCAGTATTTT.

The CDR3 loop reads CASSLSRGPYTGELFF. The DNA of the CDR3 is TGTGCCAGCAGCTTAAGCAGGGGCCCTTACACCGGGGAGCTGTTTTTT. The chain links TRBV11-3 to TRBJ2-2; a possible D gene is TRBD1 (6 bases). Germline loops: CDR1 SGHNT, CDR2 YENEEA. The CDR3 length is 16 residues. The V gene lost 2 bases and the J gene lost 3 bases, with 13 bases spanning the gap.

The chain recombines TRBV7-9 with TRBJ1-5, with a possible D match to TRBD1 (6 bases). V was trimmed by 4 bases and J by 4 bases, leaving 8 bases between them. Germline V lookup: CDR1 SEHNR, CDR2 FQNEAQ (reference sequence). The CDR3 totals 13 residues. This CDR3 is CASSSRGNQPQHF. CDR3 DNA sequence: TGTGCCAGCAGCTCCAGGGGAAATCAGCCCCAGCATTTT.

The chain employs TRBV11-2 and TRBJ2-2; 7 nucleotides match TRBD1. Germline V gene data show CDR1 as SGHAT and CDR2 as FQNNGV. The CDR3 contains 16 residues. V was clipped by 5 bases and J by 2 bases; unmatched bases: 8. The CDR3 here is CASSRRQGQNTGELFF. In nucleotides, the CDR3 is TGTGCCAGCAGCCGCCGACAGGGACAAAACACCGGGGAGCTGTTTTTT.

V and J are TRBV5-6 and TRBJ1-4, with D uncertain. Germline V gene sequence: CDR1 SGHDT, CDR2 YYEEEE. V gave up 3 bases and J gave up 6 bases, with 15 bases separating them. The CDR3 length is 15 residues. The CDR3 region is CASSSLAGGYEKLFF. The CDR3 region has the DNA TGTGCCAGCAGCTCCCTCGCGGGTGGATATGAAAAACTGTTTTTT.

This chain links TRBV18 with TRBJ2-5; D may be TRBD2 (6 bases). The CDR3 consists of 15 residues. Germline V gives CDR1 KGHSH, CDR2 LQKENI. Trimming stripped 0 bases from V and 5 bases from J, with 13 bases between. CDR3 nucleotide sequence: TGTGCCAGCTCACCACCGGAGGGATTGGGGGAGACCCAGTACTTC. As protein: CASSPPEGLGETQYF.

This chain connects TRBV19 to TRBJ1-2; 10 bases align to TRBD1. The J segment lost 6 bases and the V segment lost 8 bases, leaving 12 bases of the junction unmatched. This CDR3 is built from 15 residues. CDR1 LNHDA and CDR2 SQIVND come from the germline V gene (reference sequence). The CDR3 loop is CASATSTGQGNGYTF. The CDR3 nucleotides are TGTGCCAGTGCGACCTCGACGGGACAGGGGAATGGCTACACCTTC. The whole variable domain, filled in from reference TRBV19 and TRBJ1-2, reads DGGITQSPKYLFRKEGQNVTLSCEQNLNHDAMYWYRQDPGQGLRLIYYSQIVNDFQKGDIAEGYSVSREKKESFPLTVTSAQKNPTAFYLCASATSTGQGNGYTFGSGTRLTVV.

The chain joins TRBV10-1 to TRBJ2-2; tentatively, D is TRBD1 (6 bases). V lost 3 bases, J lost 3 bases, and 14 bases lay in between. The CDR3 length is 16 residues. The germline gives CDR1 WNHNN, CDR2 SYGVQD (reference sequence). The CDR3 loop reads CASSDGSAGDTGELFF. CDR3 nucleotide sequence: TGCGCCAGCAGTGATGGCTCGGCAGGGGACACCGGGGAGCTGTTTTTT.

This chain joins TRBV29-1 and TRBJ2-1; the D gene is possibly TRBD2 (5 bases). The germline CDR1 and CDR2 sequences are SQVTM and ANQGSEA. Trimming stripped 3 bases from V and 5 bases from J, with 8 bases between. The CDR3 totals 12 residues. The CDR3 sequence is CSVDRGDNEQFF. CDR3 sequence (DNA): TGCAGCGTTGATCGGGGTGACAATGAGCAGTTCTTC.

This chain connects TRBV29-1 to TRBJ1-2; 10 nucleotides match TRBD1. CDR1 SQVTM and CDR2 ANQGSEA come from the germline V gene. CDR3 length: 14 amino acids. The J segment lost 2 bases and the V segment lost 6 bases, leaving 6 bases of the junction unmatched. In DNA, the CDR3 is TGCAGCGTACCTGGGACAGGGGAAAACTATGGCTACACCTTC. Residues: CSVPGTGENYGYTF.

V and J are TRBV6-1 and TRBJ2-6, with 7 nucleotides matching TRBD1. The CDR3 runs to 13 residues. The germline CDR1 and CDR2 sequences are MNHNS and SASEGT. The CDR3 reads CAADRAGANVLTF. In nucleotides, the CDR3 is TGTGCTGCAGACAGGGCTGGGGCCAACGTCCTGACTTTC.

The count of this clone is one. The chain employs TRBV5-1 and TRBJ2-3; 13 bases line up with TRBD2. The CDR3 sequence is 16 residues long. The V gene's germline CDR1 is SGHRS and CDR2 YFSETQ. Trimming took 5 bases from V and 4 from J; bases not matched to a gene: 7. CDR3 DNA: TGCGCCAGCAGGGGACTAGCGGGGCCTTACCCAGATACGCAGTATTTT. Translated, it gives CASRGLAGPYPDTQYF.

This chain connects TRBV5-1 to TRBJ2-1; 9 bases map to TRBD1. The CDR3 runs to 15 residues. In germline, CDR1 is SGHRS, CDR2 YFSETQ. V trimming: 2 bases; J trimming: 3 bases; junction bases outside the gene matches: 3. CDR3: CASSFGQGIYNEQFF. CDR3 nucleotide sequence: TGCGCCAGCAGCTTCGGACAGGGGATCTACAATGAGCAGTTCTTC.

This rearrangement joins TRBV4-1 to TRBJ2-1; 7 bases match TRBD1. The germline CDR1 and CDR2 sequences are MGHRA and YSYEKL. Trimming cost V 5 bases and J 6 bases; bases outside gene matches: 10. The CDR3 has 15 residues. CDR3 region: CASSDPGQLPNEQFF. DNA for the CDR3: TGCGCCAGCAGCGACCCGGGACAGCTACCCAATGAGCAGTTCTTC.

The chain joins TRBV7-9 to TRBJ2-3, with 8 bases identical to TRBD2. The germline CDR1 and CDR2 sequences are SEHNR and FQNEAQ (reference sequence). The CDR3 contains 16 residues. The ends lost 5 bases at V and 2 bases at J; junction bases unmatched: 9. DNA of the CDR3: TGTGCCAGCAGCCCTTCGGGGGGGCCCTACACAGATACGCAGTATTTT. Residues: CASSPSGGPYTDTQYF. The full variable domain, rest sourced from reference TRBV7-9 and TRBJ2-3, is DTGVSQNPRHKITKRGQNVTFRCDPISEHNRLYWYRQTLGQGPEFLTYFQNEAQLEKSRLLSDRFSAERPKGSFSTLEIQRTEQGDSAMYLCASSPSGGPYTDTQYFGPGTRLTVL.